These 28 T cell receptor beta chains came from one sample sequenced in a study of blood T cell repertoires in COVID-19. TCRdb's table, derived via immunoSEQ multiplex PCR, lists solely in-frame clones and lacks some. The sample holds just over 300,000 clones, approximately 83% seen once. Sequenced sample: PBMCs or T cells enriched from blood (not recorded which). The source of these receptors is a man aged 25-40 years who had recovered from COVID-19.

This chain joins TRBV21-1 and TRBJ1-4; the table gives TRBD1 as D, unverified against the DNA. TRBV21-1 is recorded as a pseudogene. The CDR3 length is 16 residues. The CDR3 spells CASSKSPSATNEKLFF. The CDR3 coding sequence is TGTGCCAGCAGCAAAAGTCCCAGTGCAACTAATGAAAAACTGTTTTTT.

This clone appeared many times. The chain couples TRBV18 to TRBJ1-1, with D possibly TRBD1 on 6 matching bases. The V end was cut by 3 bases, the J end by 0 bases, with 11 bases between. Germline CDR1 is KGHSH and CDR2 is LQKENI. The CDR3 has 15 amino acids. The CDR3 here is CASSPGAFMNTEAFF. In DNA, the CDR3 is TGTGCCAGCTCACCGGGGGCGTTCATGAACACTGAAGCTTTCTTT.

The chain uses TRBV5-6 and TRBJ1-5; no definite D call. The V end was cut by 3 bases, the J end by 6 bases, with 7 bases between. This CDR3 spans 12 amino acids. CDR1 and CDR2 (germline): SGHDT, YYEEEE. The CDR3 nucleotides read TGTGCCAGCAGCTCCGGGGTTCAGCCCCAGCATTTT. This gives the protein CASSSGVQPQHF.

This chain joins TRBV3-1 (or the pseudogene TRBV3-2) and TRBJ1-5; no definite D call. Deletions cut 0 bases from V and 2 bases from J, with 11 bases between. This CDR3 contains 16 residues. In germline, CDR1 is LGHDT, CDR2 YNNKEL (reference sequence). CDR3 nucleotide sequence: TGTGCCAGCAGCCAAGATGGCGGGCTCGGCAATCAGCCCCAGCATTTT. Encoded protein: CASSQDGGLGNQPQHF.

The chain combines TRBV7-3 with TRBJ1-2; weak D call: TRBD1 (5 bases). Germline lookup yields CDR1 SGHTA and CDR2 FQGTGA. Trimming stripped 6 bases from V and 4 bases from J, with 15 bases between. The CDR3 consists of 14 residues. CDR3: CASSPTGGTYGYTF. DNA of the CDR3: TGTGCCAGCAGTCCAACCGGCGGGACCTATGGCTACACCTTC.

The chain carries TRBV12-3 or TRBV12-4 and TRBJ2-5; D might be TRBD1 (5 bases). V lost 6 bases and J lost 2, with 10 bases in between. There are 13 residues in the CDR3. This CDR3 is CASRVTGQETQYF. The CDR3 DNA sequence: TGTGCCAGCAGAGTCACAGGTCAAGAGACCCAGTACTTC.

The genes are TRBV19 and TRBJ2-7, with TRBD2 matching 7 bases. Germline loops: CDR1 LNHDA, CDR2 SQIVND (reference sequence). This CDR3 is 15 amino acids long. The trim removed 9 bases at V and 1 base at J, leaving 12 bases unmatched. The CDR3 sequence: CASTRGASGSYEQYF. CDR3 nucleotide sequence: TGTGCCAGCACTAGAGGGGCTAGCGGATCCTACGAGCAGTACTTC. The variable domain in full, completed from reference TRBV19 and TRBJ2-7, reads DGGITQSPKYLFRKEGQNVTLSCEQNLNHDAMYWYRQDPGQGLRLIYYSQIVNDFQKGDIAEGYSVSREKKESFPLTVTSAQKNPTAFYLCASTRGASGSYEQYFGPGTRLTVT.

This chain joins TRBV27 and TRBJ1-1; a weak D match, TRBD1 (6 bases). Looked up from germline, CDR1 is MNHEY and CDR2 is SMNVEV (reference sequence). Trimming took off 6 bases at V and 1 base at J, with 12 bases between the two ends. The CDR3 length is 14 residues. CDR3 region: CASRRGGGNTEAFF. The CDR3, as DNA: TGTGCCAGCAGACGAGGGGGGGGGAACACTGAAGCTTTCTTT.

The rearrangement links TRBV6-2 or TRBV6-3 to TRBJ1-2; D is uncertain. CDR1 and CDR2 (germline): MNHEY, SVGEGT. The CDR3 totals 14 residues. Trimming stripped 6 bases from V and 5 bases from J, with 16 bases between. In DNA, the CDR3 is TGTGCCAGCAGCCCTGGCCTGGGCGCATATGGCTACACCTTC. Encoded protein: CASSPGLGAYGYTF.

The J gene is TRBJ2-3, the V gene TRBV5-1; tentatively, D is TRBD1 (5 bases). The CDR3 has 15 residues. Germline loops: CDR1 SGHRS, CDR2 YFSETQ. V lost 1 base to trimming and J lost 0 bases, with 9 bases between them. The CDR3 region has the DNA TGCGCCAGCAGCTTGACAGGAAGGAGCACAGATACGCAGTATTTT. This gives the protein CASSLTGRSTDTQYF.

This chain joins TRBV7-2 and TRBJ1-5; the D gene is possibly TRBD1 (6 bases). The CDR3 runs to 15 residues. The V gene lost 2 bases and the J gene lost 2 bases, with 10 bases spanning the gap. Germline CDR1 SGHTA, CDR2 FQGNSA. CDR3: CASSLQGLGNQPQHF. CDR3 nucleotide sequence: TGTGCCAGCAGCTTACAGGGGCTAGGCAATCAGCCCCAGCATTTT.

The chain couples TRBV27 to TRBJ2-3, with TRBD2 matching 8 bases. The CDR3 totals 14 residues. CDR1 MNHEY and CDR2 SMNVEV come from the germline V gene (reference sequence). The ends lost 8 bases at V and 2 bases at J; junction bases unmatched: 6. This CDR3 reads CASRARGDTDTQYF. For the CDR3, the DNA is TGTGCCAGCCGAGCGCGGGGGGACACAGATACGCAGTATTTT.

The chain links TRBV9 to TRBJ2-5, with 10 bases that match TRBD1. V was clipped by 3 bases and J by 10 bases; unmatched bases: 6. The CDR3 runs 13 residues. Germline CDR1 SGDLS, CDR2 YYNGEE. Here the CDR3 DNA reads TGTGCCAGCAGCGCAGGGACAGGGGAAGACCAGTACTTC. Translating gives CASSAGTGEDQYF.

This chain connects TRBV6-1 to TRBJ2-7; 10 nucleotides line up with TRBD1. Germline lookup yields CDR1 MNHNS and CDR2 SASEGT. J gave up 4 bases and V 2 bases, and 5 bases lay outside the gene matches. The CDR3 has 15 residues. The CDR3 loop is CASSEWDRGRYEQYF. The CDR3 coding sequence is TGTGCCAGCAGTGAATGGGACAGGGGTCGGTACGAGCAGTACTTC.

The chain recombines TRBV11-2 with TRBJ2-5; a weak D match, TRBD1 (5 bases). V was shortened by 5 bases and J by 1 base, with 17 bases between the two germline ends. Looked up from germline, CDR1 is SGHAT and CDR2 is FQNNGV. This CDR3 comprises 16 residues. CDR3 sequence (DNA): TGTGCCAGCAGCCCAATGGCCCGACAGTTCCAAGAGACCCAGTACTTC. Its translation is CASSPMARQFQETQYF. The full variable domain, with the rest looked up from reference TRBV11-2 and TRBJ2-5, is EAGVAQSPRYKIIEKRQSVAFWCNPISGHATLYWYQQILGQGPKLLIQFQNNGVVDDSQLPKDRFSAERLKGVDSTLKIQPAKLEDSAVYLCASSPMARQFQETQYFGPGTRLLVL.

This sequence joins TRBV2 and TRBJ2-3, with 9 bases that match TRBD1. Germline values: CDR1 SNHLY, CDR2 FYNNEI. The ends lost 6 bases at V and 4 bases at J; junction bases unmatched: 5. The CDR3 spans 14 residues. The CDR3 DNA is TGTGCCAGCAGGGGGGGACAGGGCCCAGATACGCAGTATTTT. This encodes CASRGGQGPDTQYF.

This clone was detected a few times. The chain links TRBV7-8 to TRBJ2-7, with D unresolved. The V end was cut by 5 bases, the J end by 2 bases, with 4 bases between. This CDR3 region has 11 residues. The germline CDR1 and CDR2 sequences are SGHVS and FQNEAQ. Here the CDR3 DNA reads TGTGCCAGCAGCGTCACCTACGAGCAGTACTTC. Protein: CASSVTYEQYF.

The chain is built from TRBV5-1 and TRBJ1-2, with no clear D. With 0 bases removed from V and 4 bases from J, the gap between germline ends came to 4 bases. The germline V gene has CDR1 SGHRS and CDR2 YFSETQ. This CDR3 is 12 amino acids long. CDR3 nucleotide sequence: TGCGCCAGCAGCTTGGCCGGCTATGGCTACACCTTC. Residues: CASSLAGYGYTF.

J is TRBJ1-2 and V is TRBV2; 11 positions match TRBD1. Germline loops: CDR1 SNHLY, CDR2 FYNNEI. The trim removed 6 bases at V and 3 bases at J, leaving 3 bases unmatched. The CDR3 sequence is 14 residues long. The CDR3 coding sequence is TGTGCCAGCAGCGCGGGACAGGGGGACTATGGCTACACCTTC. Amino acid sequence: CASSAGQGDYGYTF.

The chain recombines TRBV9 with TRBJ1-3; D is undetermined. CDR1 is SGDLS and CDR2 is YYNGEE in the germline V gene. This CDR3 spans 15 amino acids. V lost 0 bases and J 5 bases, leaving 12 bases between the germline ends. The CDR3 reads CASSVERAGRNTIYF. The DNA of the CDR3 is TGTGCCAGCAGCGTAGAGAGGGCCGGGAGAAACACCATATATTTT.

The chain links TRBV12-5 to TRBJ2-3; TRBD2 agrees at 11 bases. Per the germline V gene, CDR1 is LGHNT and CDR2 is FRNRAP. Trimming at V came to 8 bases and at J to 2 bases, leaving 6 bases not matched to a gene. The CDR3 totals 15 residues. This CDR3 is CASSIAGGTTDTQYF. The CDR3 coding sequence is TGTGCTAGTAGCATAGCGGGGGGGACCACAGATACGCAGTATTTT.

In this sample, this clone turned up once. V gene TRBV6-5 combines with J gene TRBJ1-1; D remains unclear. V lost 2 bases and J 11 bases, leaving 15 bases between the germline ends. CDR3 size: 13 residues. Germline V CDR1 and CDR2: MNHEY, SVGAGI. The CDR3 spells CASSYLSSGPAFF. CDR3 coding DNA: TGTGCCAGCAGTTACCTATCCTCCGGTCCGGCTTTCTTT.

V gene TRBV9 combines with J gene TRBJ2-3; 7 nucleotides line up with TRBD2. The J segment lost 4 bases and the V segment lost 4 bases, leaving 6 bases of the junction unmatched. The germline CDR1 and CDR2 sequences are SGDLS and YYNGEE. The CDR3 consists of 14 residues. The DNA of the CDR3 is TGTGCCAGCAGCACCAGCGGGGTCCCAGATACGCAGTATTTT. The encoded protein is CASSTSGVPDTQYF.

V and J are TRBV20-1 and TRBJ2-3; D unclear. V lost 3 bases and J lost 4, with 8 bases in between. Germline CDR1 is DFQATT and CDR2 is SNEGSKA (reference sequence). CDR3 length equals 12 residues. This CDR3 reads CSASTHSDTQYF. Here the CDR3 DNA reads TGCAGTGCTAGTACCCACTCAGATACGCAGTATTTT.

The V call is TRBV7-3, the J call TRBJ2-2, with 11 bases identical to TRBD2. V was clipped by 2 bases and J by 1 base; unmatched bases: 9. The germline V gene has CDR1 SGHTA and CDR2 FQGTGA. CDR3 length: 19 amino acids. CDR3 nucleotide sequence: TGTGCCAGCAGCTTACTGTCGGCTAGCGGGGGGCAGAACACCGGGGAGCTGTTTTTT. The encoded protein is CASSLLSASGGQNTGELFF.

The gene calls are TRBV3-1 (or the pseudogene TRBV3-2) and TRBJ1-5; 9 nucleotides align to TRBD1. Germline trimming cut 3 bases from V and 6 bases from J; bases unmatched to any gene: 3. The CDR3 length is 14 residues. CDR1 and CDR2 from the germline V gene are LGHDT and YNNKEL (reference sequence). The CDR3 region is CASSQGTGIQPQHF. CDR3 DNA: TGTGCCAGCAGCCAGGGGACAGGGATTCAGCCCCAGCATTTT.

This sequence joins TRBV18 and TRBJ2-1; 8 positions match TRBD2. This CDR3 is 15 amino acids long. V was clipped by 6 bases and J by 15 bases; unmatched bases: 19. The germline CDR1 and CDR2 sequences are KGHSH and LQKENI. The CDR3 reads CASSGNSRGVDRLFF. CDR3 nucleotides: TGTGCCAGCTCTGGGAACTCGCGGGGGGTTGATCGGCTGTTCTTC. Variable domain in full (rest from reference TRBV18 and TRBJ2-1): NAGVMQNPRHLVRRRGQEARLRCSPMKGHSHVYWYRQLPEEGLKFMVYLQKENIIDESGMPKERFSAEFPKEGPSILRIQQVVRGDSAAYFCASSGNSRGVDRLFFGPGTRLTVL.

The V and J genes are TRBV7-9 and TRBJ2-7, with D perhaps matching TRBD2 (5 bases). V was shortened by 5 bases and J by 3 bases, with 5 bases between the two germline ends. Germline lookup yields CDR1 SEHNR and CDR2 FQNEAQ (reference sequence). The CDR3 has 11 amino acids. The CDR3 DNA reads as TGTGCCAGCAGCGGGAGCTACGAGCAGTACTTC. Encoded protein: CASSGSYEQYF. The whole variable domain, filled in from reference TRBV7-9 and TRBJ2-7, reads DTGVSQNPRHKITKRGQNVTFRCDPISEHNRLYWYRQTLGQGPEFLTYFQNEAQLEKSRLLSDRFSAERPKGSFSTLEIQRTEQGDSAMYLCASSGSYEQYFGPGTRLTVT.